The rows below give T cell receptor beta chains drawn from one sample of a study of shared T cell receptors in the human thymus. Sequencing used immunoSEQ multiplex PCR; TCRdb keeps in-frame clones, though not all of them. The sample holds about 660,000 clones, roughly 90% seen once. These same data were also listed under a study on human thymus T cells.

The specimen sequenced was thymocytes. The receptors stem from a boy younger than two with a congenital heart defect. Each CDR3 is given with its conserved first and last residue. Fields, in order: D gene, J gene, clone size, V gene, CDR3 DNA, CDR3 protein. The D gene is left open where the match is weak. The listing skips clone size in some rows; elsewhere it reads once, few, many or a size class.

d_gene: .; j_gene: TRBJ2-1; abundance: once; v_gene: TRBV7-2; CDR3nt: TGTGCCAGCAGCTTAGCGCTAACGGATGAGCAGTTCTTC; CDR3aa: CASSLALTDEQFF
d_gene: TRBD2; j_gene: TRBJ2-1; abundance: .; v_gene: TRBV9; CDR3nt: TGTGCCAGCAGCGTAACTAGCGGGGCTCTATACAATGAGCAGTTCTTC; CDR3aa: CASSVTSGALYNEQFF
d_gene: .; j_gene: TRBJ2-1; abundance: .; v_gene: TRBV4-3; CDR3nt: TGCGCCAGCAGCCAAGATAGGGGCAGGGATCAGTTCTTC; CDR3aa: CASSQDRGRDQFF
d_gene: TRBD2; j_gene: TRBJ2-2; abundance: .; v_gene: TRBV5-4; CDR3nt: TGTGCCAGCAGCCCCCCCGGATCAGCGGGAGTGACCGGGGAGCTGTTTTTT; CDR3aa: CASSPPGSAGVTGELFF
d_gene: .; j_gene: TRBJ1-4; abundance: .; v_gene: TRBV4-3; CDR3nt: TGCGCCAGCAGCCAAGATCCCGACGAGGAGGGTGAAAAACTGTTTTTT; CDR3aa: CASSQDPDEEGEKLFF
d_gene: .; j_gene: TRBJ2-3; abundance: .; v_gene: TRBV9; CDR3nt: TGTGCCAGCAGCCCCTGGACACCGAGCACAGATACGCAGTATTTT; CDR3aa: CASSPWTPSTDTQYF
d_gene: TRBD2; j_gene: TRBJ2-7; abundance: .; v_gene: TRBV6-5; CDR3nt: TGTGCCAGCAGTTACTCGCGACTAGCATCCTACGAGCAGTACTTC; CDR3aa: CASSYSRLASYEQYF
d_gene: TRBD1; j_gene: TRBJ1-2; abundance: .; v_gene: TRBV25-1; CDR3nt: TGTGCCAGCAGGAGACAGGGTGTGAGATTAGCTAACTATGGCTACACCTTC; CDR3aa: CASRRQGVRLANYGYTF
d_gene: TRBD1; j_gene: TRBJ1-5; abundance: .; v_gene: TRBV4-2; CDR3nt: TGTGCCAGCAGCCAAGCCATGGTCAGGGGGATTAGCAATCAGCCCCAGCATTTT; CDR3aa: CASSQAMVRGISNQPQHF
d_gene: .; j_gene: TRBJ1-5; abundance: once; v_gene: TRBV6-6; CDR3nt: TGTGCCAGCAGTTCAGGTTACAATCAGCCCCAGCATTTT; CDR3aa: CASSSGYNQPQHF
d_gene: TRBD2; j_gene: TRBJ2-1; abundance: .; v_gene: TRBV7-2; CDR3nt: TGTGCCGGGAGGGGAAAGAGCTCCTACAATGAGCAGTTCTTC; CDR3aa: CAGRGKSSYNEQFF
d_gene: .; j_gene: TRBJ1-1; abundance: .; v_gene: TRBV11-2; CDR3nt: TGTGCCAGCAGCTTAAGGCGGCAGGGATCTGAAGCTTTCTTT; CDR3aa: CASSLRRQGSEAFF
d_gene: .; j_gene: TRBJ2-1; abundance: .; v_gene: TRBV5-1; CDR3nt: TGCGCCAGCAGTTCACCCGGGAAAGAAGGATACAATGAGCAGTTCTTC; CDR3aa: CASSSPGKEGYNEQFF